The 16 T cell receptor beta chains in this list originate from one sample, sequenced in a study of T cell responses to AZD1222 COVID-19 vaccine. Method: immunoSEQ multiplex PCR; TCRdb's copy keeps in-frame clones and lacks some. The sample contains roughly 150,000 clones, approximately 90% of which appear only once. The sequencing used peripheral blood, collected on day 0 of AZD1222 vaccination. The receptors derive from an adult in good health.

V is TRBV6-2 or TRBV6-3 and J is TRBJ1-1; D is ambiguous. From germline, CDR1 is MNHEY and CDR2 SVGEGT. The CDR3 extends over 14 amino acids. The V and J ends lost 7 bases and 1 base respectively, with 13 bases between them. This chain's CDR3 is CASTYSTRNTEAFF. In nucleotides, the CDR3 is TGTGCCAGCACCTACTCCACCCGGAACACTGAAGCTTTCTTT.

The chain employs TRBV27 and TRBJ2-7, with 7 nucleotides matching TRBD1. The V gene end was trimmed by 2 bases and the J gene end by 3 bases; junction bases not matched to a gene: 1. The germline CDR1 and CDR2 sequences are MNHEY and SMNVEV (reference sequence). The CDR3 extends over 13 amino acids. CDR3 amino acids: CASSLTGVYEQYF. CDR3 DNA: TGTGCCAGCAGTTTAACAGGGGTCTACGAGCAGTACTTC.

The rearrangement uses TRBV4-2 and TRBJ1-4; D is perhaps TRBD1 (5 bases). The CDR3 is made up of 18 amino acids. The germline V and J ends were trimmed by 0 bases and 4 bases, with 18 bases remaining between them. CDR1 and CDR2 (germline): LGHNA, YNFKEQ. CDR3 in amino acids: CASSQEYNMGGVNEKLFF. DNA for the CDR3: TGTGCCAGCAGCCAAGAGTACAATATGGGGGGGGTTAATGAAAAACTGTTTTTT.

The chain joins TRBV6-5 to TRBJ1-6, with no clear D. V was cut by 4 bases and J by 0 bases, with 7 bases left in between. Germline lookup yields CDR1 MNHEY and CDR2 SVGAGI. The CDR3 spans 15 residues. The CDR3 region has the DNA TGTGCCAGCAGTTCCGCGAGCTCCTATAATTCACCCCTCCACTTT. Its protein is CASSSASSYNSPLHF.

This clone was seen a single time. This chain uses TRBV2 with TRBJ2-7; TRBD1 or TRBD2 may be the D gene (6 bases each). V was cut by 7 bases and J by 3 bases, with 16 bases left in between. Germline V gene sequence: CDR1 SNHLY, CDR2 FYNNEI. The CDR3 consists of 14 residues. As DNA, the CDR3 is TGTGCCAGCACCCAGGGCGGGACACTCTACGAGCAGTACTTC. Encoded protein: CASTQGGTLYEQYF.

The V and J genes are TRBV4-2 and TRBJ2-3; D is unresolved. Trimming removed 3 bases from V and 5 bases from J, with 12 bases in between. Germline values: CDR1 LGHNA, CDR2 YNFKEQ. There are 14 residues in the CDR3. The CDR3 DNA follows: TGTGCCAGCAGCCAGGGCGGCATAGGAGATACGCAGTATTTT. Its translation: CASSQGGIGDTQYF.

The V call is TRBV19, the J call TRBJ1-2; TRBD1 aligns across 7 bases. The CDR3 is 15 residues long. Trimming took 10 bases from V and 2 from J; bases not matched to a gene: 13. Germline values: CDR1 LNHDA, CDR2 SQIVND (reference sequence). CDR3 nucleotide sequence: TGTGCCACCACCGCCAGGCAGGGGGTCAACTATGGCTACACCTTC. Amino acids: CATTARQGVNYGYTF.

The gene calls are TRBV4-2 and TRBJ2-4, with 12 bases that match TRBD2. Germline-derived CDR1 and CDR2 are LGHNA and YNFKEQ. V lost 1 base and J lost 8; bases outside the gene matches: 9. The CDR3 has 17 amino acids. CDR3 in DNA: TGTGCCAGCAGCCAAGGACTAGCGGGAGACCCAAGGGACATTCAGTACTTC. Translating it yields CASSQGLAGDPRDIQYF.

The J gene is TRBJ1-2, the V gene TRBV21-1; no DNA check was done on the table's D call, TRBD1. TRBV21-1 is a pseudogene segment. The CDR3 length is 14 residues. The CDR3 reads CASSSPRHRYGYTF. CDR3 in DNA: TGTGCCAGCAGCTCCCCAAGACATCGCTATGGCTACACCTTC.

The chain links TRBV2 to TRBJ2-1, with D tentatively TRBD1 (6 bases). Per germline, CDR1 SNHLY and CDR2 FYNNEI. This CDR3 is 11 amino acids long. Trimming stripped 5 bases from V and 9 bases from J, with 8 bases between. The CDR3 region has the DNA TGTGCCAGCAGTACAGGGTTTGAGCAGTTCTTC. The encoded protein is CASSTGFEQFF.

The CDR3 is CASSFWQGNTQYF. CDR3 coding DNA: TGTGCCAGCAGTTTTTGGCAGGGGAATACGCAGTATTTT. This sequence joins TRBV28 and TRBJ2-3, with D perhaps matching TRBD1 (6 bases). CDR3 length: 13 amino acids. Per the germline V gene, CDR1 is MDHEN and CDR2 is SYDVKM. The V end was cut by 3 bases, the J end by 7 bases, with 11 bases between.

V usage is TRBV3-1 (or the pseudogene TRBV3-2) and J usage is TRBJ2-5, with D possibly matching TRBD2 (5 bases). V was pared by 4 bases and J by 5 bases, with 14 bases between. CDR1 is LGHDT and CDR2 is YNNKEL in the germline V gene (reference sequence). This CDR3 region has 14 residues. CDR3 nucleotides: TGTGCCAGCAGCCCTTCAGAGGGTGCGGAGACCCAGTACTTC. Its protein product is CASSPSEGAETQYF.

The chain joins TRBV5-1 to TRBJ1-2; 8 bases map to TRBD1. Germline-derived CDR1 and CDR2 are SGHRS and YFSETQ. The CDR3 runs 15 residues. The J segment lost 4 bases and the V segment lost 4 bases, leaving 9 bases of the junction unmatched. The CDR3 loop reads CASSRTGGGSYGYTF. The DNA for the CDR3 is TGCGCCAGCAGCCGCACAGGGGGTGGAAGCTATGGCTACACCTTC.

The table lists this clone with a count of one. The chain recombines TRBV6-5 with TRBJ2-1, with D possibly matching TRBD1 (6 bases). From germline, CDR1 is MNHEY and CDR2 SVGAGI. This CDR3 has 13 amino acids. V gave up 0 bases and J gave up 15 bases, with 15 bases separating them. CDR3 DNA sequence: TGTGCCAGCAGTTACTCCCGGGACACTGTCCCGTTCTTC. This encodes CASSYSRDTVPFF.

V usage is TRBV6-5 and J usage is TRBJ2-2; D is unresolved. The germline V gene has CDR1 MNHEY and CDR2 SVGAGI. CDR3 length equals 13 residues. Trimming pared 5 bases from V and 3 bases from J, leaving 7 bases between. The CDR3, as DNA: TGTGCCAGCAGTAAAAGGGACACCGGGGAGCTGTTTTTT. Protein product: CASSKRDTGELFF.

This clone occurred once. The CDR3 DNA follows: TGTGCCAGCAGTACACTCCTTGGGACCCAGTACTTC. Its protein is CASSTLLGTQYF. The V and J genes are TRBV27 and TRBJ2-5; D unresolved. The CDR3 covers 12 residues. Per the germline V gene, CDR1 is MNHEY and CDR2 is SMNVEV (reference sequence). The germline V and J ends were trimmed by 5 bases and 7 bases, with 11 bases remaining between them.